One and the same sample provided the 9 T cell receptor beta chains below, sequenced in a study of cytomegalovirus exposure and HLA in healthy donors. With 60 Vbeta and 13 Jbeta primers, the PCR was carried out. TCRdb's table, derived via immunoSEQ multiplex PCR, lists solely in-frame clones and lacks some. The repertoire holds nearly 200,000 clones, with around 79% as singletons. Material for sequencing was PBMCs. Receptors originate from a male donor in good health and CMV-seropositive.

The chain joins TRBV18 to TRBJ2-7; no firm D call. The CDR3 has 14 amino acids. Germline CDR1 and CDR2: KGHSH and LQKENI. Deletions cut 2 bases from V and 4 bases from J, with 12 bases between. The CDR3 protein is CASSPKLSGYEQYF. As DNA, the CDR3 is TGTGCCAGCTCACCAAAGCTTTCGGGTTACGAGCAGTACTTC. The variable domain in full, with the rest retrieved from reference TRBV18 and TRBJ2-7, is NAGVMQNPRHLVRRRGQEARLRCSPMKGHSHVYWYRQLPEEGLKFMVYLQKENIIDESGMPKERFSAEFPKEGPSILRIQQVVRGDSAAYFCASSPKLSGYEQYFGPGTRLTVT.

This chain uses TRBV5-4 with TRBJ2-1; 11 nucleotides match TRBD1. From germline, CDR1 is SGHNT and CDR2 YYREEE (reference sequence). Trimming removed 4 bases from V and 9 bases from J; junction bases left unmatched: 15. The CDR3 is 17 amino acids. The CDR3 sequence: CASSLKFTGTGGSEQFF. DNA for the CDR3: TGTGCCAGCAGCCTTAAATTTACCGGGACAGGGGGTTCTGAGCAGTTCTTC.

This chain joins TRBV5-6 and TRBJ2-7, with TRBD2 matching over 9 bases. The CDR3 length is 14 residues. V lost 4 bases to trimming and J lost 7 bases; unmatched junction nucleotides: 9. Per germline, CDR1 SGHDT and CDR2 YYEEEE. The CDR3 coding sequence is TGTGCCAGCAGCCTTAGCGGGGGCCCTCGGGAGCAGTACTTC. Translated: CASSLSGGPREQYF.

The rearrangement joins TRBV28 to TRBJ1-6; D might be TRBD1 (6 bases). The length of the CDR3 is 15 residues. V was cut by 6 bases and J by 10 bases, with 19 bases left in between. Germline V gene data show CDR1 as MDHEN and CDR2 as SYDVKM. The CDR3 nucleotides read TGTGCCAGCAGGCCCCTCGGGTCGCAGGGGTCACCCCTCCACTTT. Residues: CASRPLGSQGSPLHF.

The gene calls are TRBV7-6 and TRBJ2-2; tentative D call: TRBD2 (6 bases). The V end was cut by 4 bases, the J end by 1 base, with 10 bases between. Germline-derived CDR1 and CDR2 are SGHVS and FNYEAQ. The CDR3 extends over 15 amino acids. The CDR3 here is CASSSWGENTGELFF. The CDR3 bases are TGTGCCAGCAGCTCCTGGGGGGAGAACACCGGGGAGCTGTTTTTT.

A note on this clone: The junction departs from germline at one end; a sequencing error may be responsible. Distinct nucleotide sequences in the sample also encode this CDR3. The J gene is TRBJ1-5, the V gene TRBV10-3, with 7 bases lining up with TRBD1. The CDR3 contains 16 residues. CDR1 is ENHRY, CDR2 SYGVKD, per germline. The CDR3 DNA is TGTGCCACCAGAACCGTTACAGGGGACGGCAACCAGCCCCAGCATTTT. This translates into CATRTVTGDGNQPQHF.

This clone was seen only a few times. The gene calls are TRBV30 and TRBJ2-4; TRBD2 aligns across 7 bases. J gave up 6 bases and V 8 bases, and 13 bases lay outside the gene matches. This CDR3 contains 14 residues. Germline V lookup: CDR1 GTSNPN, CDR2 SVGIG (reference sequence). As DNA, the CDR3 is TGTGCCCTTGGAGTCGCGGGAGTGAGAAACATTCAGTACTTC. This encodes CALGVAGVRNIQYF.

CDR3: CASSAQGRGVGTEAFF. CDR3 nucleotide sequence: TGTGCCAGCAGTGCACAGGGCCGAGGGGTAGGCACTGAAGCTTTCTTT. V gene TRBV6-1 combines with J gene TRBJ1-1, with a tentative D call TRBD1 (6 bases). This CDR3 is 16 amino acids long. From germline, CDR1 is MNHNS and CDR2 SASEGT. The V gene lost 4 bases and the J gene lost 4 bases, with 19 bases spanning the gap.

The rearrangement uses TRBV27 and TRBJ2-5; D is perhaps TRBD1 (6 bases). The J call is uncertain, as TRBJ2-7 better fits the DNA end. Germline lookup yields CDR1 MNHEY and CDR2 SMNVEV (reference sequence). The CDR3 length is 14 residues. The CDR3 DNA reads TGTGCCAGCAGTTACAGGGCTTCTTCCTACGAGCAGTACTTC. It codes for CASSYRASSYEQYF.